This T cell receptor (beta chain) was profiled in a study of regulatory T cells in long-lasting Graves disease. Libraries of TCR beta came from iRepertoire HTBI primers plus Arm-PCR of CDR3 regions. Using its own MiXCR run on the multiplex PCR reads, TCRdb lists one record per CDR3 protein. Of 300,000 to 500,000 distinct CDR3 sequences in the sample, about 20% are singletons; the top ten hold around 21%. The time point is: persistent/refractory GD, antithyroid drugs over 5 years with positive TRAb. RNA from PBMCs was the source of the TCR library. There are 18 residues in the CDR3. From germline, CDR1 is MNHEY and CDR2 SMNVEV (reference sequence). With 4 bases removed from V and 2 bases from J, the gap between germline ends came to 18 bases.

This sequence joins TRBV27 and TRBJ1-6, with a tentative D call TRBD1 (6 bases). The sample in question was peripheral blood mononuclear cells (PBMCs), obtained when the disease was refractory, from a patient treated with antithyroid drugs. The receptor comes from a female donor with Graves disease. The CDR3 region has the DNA TGTGCCAGCAGTTCCGGGACAAGGGCTGGGGCCTATAATTCACCCCTCCACTTT. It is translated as CASSSGTRAGAYNSPLHF.